This TCR beta chain appears in the sequencing data of a study of shared clonotypes between healthy human individuals. At the level of the study: Participating donors consisted of a couple of women and a few men aged 18 to 49. Per donor, CD8 memory used one plate, CD8 naive used two, CD4 memory used three and CD4 naive used three.

The CDR3 spans 14 residues. Trimming stripped 1 base from V and 1 base from J, with 8 bases between. Germline V CDR1 and CDR2: SGHRS, YFSETQ. TCRdb's copy holds only in-frame clones and misses some; the assay was immunoSEQ multiplex PCR. The sample lists approximately 1.5 million clones; around 98.5% were seen once. From CD4+ cells came CD45RA+ naive and CD45RA-negative memory subsets. A remark on this clone: Other DNA sequences from this sample encode an identical CDR3 as well.

The clonotype was recovered from a man younger than 40 in good health. The sample consisted of naive CD4+ T cells sorted from blood. Specified subset: CD45RA+ positively selected. The V call is TRBV5-1, the J call TRBJ1-1, with D perhaps TRBD1 (5 bases). CDR3 coding DNA: TGCGCCAGCAGCTTGACAGGAGAGAACACTGAAGCTTTCTTT. Amino acids: CASSLTGENTEAFF.